This entry lists 29 T cell receptor beta chains sequenced from one sample in a study of blood T cell repertoires in COVID-19 (TCRdb year 2020). The library was generated by the immunoSEQ multiplex PCR assay. TCRdb took this table from immuneACCESS and kept in-frame rearrangements with V and J called. Such tables lack part of the clones; where checked against another copy, unresolved V genes explain under half of the gap, and the rest is unexplained. A total of 140,000 to 150,000 clones appear in this sample, 85% to 90% of them only once. Over 10% of the sample comes from the top ten. Sequencing was performed on peripheral blood. The receptors shown here come from a man aged 18 to 30 with COVID-19, enrolled during active disease.

The gene calls are TRBV5-8 and TRBJ2-1, with 10 bases aligning to TRBD1. Trimming took 2 bases from V and 8 from J; bases not matched to a gene: 4. The length of the CDR3 is 14 residues. Germline assignment: CDR1 SGHTS and CDR2 YDEGEE. CDR3 protein: CASSFRDRGHEQFF. CDR3 DNA sequence: TGTGCCAGCAGCTTCCGGGACAGGGGTCATGAGCAGTTCTTC.

The V and J genes are TRBV28 and TRBJ2-7; D is perhaps TRBD1 (5 bases). Trimming took off 5 bases at V and 2 bases at J, with 7 bases between the two ends. Per the germline V gene, CDR1 is MDHEN and CDR2 is SYDVKM. There are 12 residues in the CDR3. CDR3 nucleotide sequence: TGTGCCAGCAGTGAACAGGCCTACGAGCAGTACTTC. Translation gives CASSEQAYEQYF.

This clone was counted many times. The rearrangement joins TRBV5-1 to TRBJ2-7; TRBD2 agrees at 8 bases. Germline CDR1 SGHRS, CDR2 YFSETQ. After removal of 4 bases from V and 0 bases from J, the junction contained 6 bases not matched to a gene. This CDR3 contains 15 residues. The CDR3 region is CASSELSGSSYEQYF. For the CDR3, the DNA is TGCGCCAGCAGCGAGTTGAGCGGGAGCTCCTACGAGCAGTACTTC.

This rearrangement joins TRBV5-6 to TRBJ2-7; 8 bases are shared with TRBD1. The CDR3 runs to 14 residues. Looked up from germline, CDR1 is SGHDT and CDR2 is YYEEEE. The trim removed 5 bases at V and 2 bases at J, leaving 6 bases unmatched. As DNA, the CDR3 is TGTGCCAGCAGTGACAGGGGTAGCCCCTACGAGCAGTACTTC. Encoded protein: CASSDRGSPYEQYF.

The chain recombines TRBV30 with TRBJ2-2; maybe TRBD1 (5 bases). Germline-derived CDR1 and CDR2 are GTSNPN and SVGIG (reference sequence). V was trimmed by 3 bases and J by 6 bases, leaving 5 bases between them. CDR3 size: 11 residues. The CDR3 here is CAWRGPGELFF. The CDR3 nucleotides are TGTGCCTGGAGGGGGCCCGGGGAGCTGTTTTTT.

In its sample, this clone was seen once. The chain links TRBV28 to TRBJ2-5; tentative D call: TRBD1 (6 bases). Germline CDR1 is MDHEN and CDR2 is SYDVKM. Trimming stripped 6 bases from V and 1 base from J, with 15 bases between. The CDR3 loop spans 15 amino acids. CDR3 residues: CASSLGQTSQETQYF. The CDR3 DNA reads TGTGCCAGCAGCCTTGGACAGACCTCCCAAGAGACCCAGTACTTC.

V is TRBV6-2 or TRBV6-3 and J is TRBJ2-3; D not certain. Per germline, CDR1 MNHEY and CDR2 SVGEGT. The CDR3 consists of 11 residues. With 3 bases removed from V and 5 bases from J, the gap between germline ends came to 3 bases. CDR3 amino acids: CASSYKDTQYF. In nucleotides, the CDR3 is TGTGCCAGCAGTTATAAAGATACGCAGTATTTT.

This chain connects TRBV10-3 to TRBJ2-2; 10 positions match TRBD1. Germline V gene lookup returns CDR1 ENHRY and CDR2 SYGVKD. Germline trimming cut 2 bases from V and 6 bases from J; bases unmatched to any gene: 6. This CDR3 spans 16 amino acids. The CDR3 sequence: CAISEVGTGASGELFF. CDR3 DNA sequence: TGTGCCATCAGTGAGGTTGGGACAGGGGCCTCCGGGGAGCTGTTTTTT.

V is TRBV6-1 and J is TRBJ1-6; 9 nucleotides agree with TRBD1. The CDR3 has 17 residues. CDR1 and CDR2 from the germline V gene are MNHNS and SASEGT. The junction had 10 bases not matched to a gene; V was cut back by 1 base and J by 9 bases. CDR3 protein: CASSEVILQGAGSPLHF. The CDR3, as DNA: TGTGCCAGCAGTGAAGTAATCCTACAGGGGGCAGGTTCACCCCTCCACTTT.

The V gene is TRBV29-1, the J gene TRBJ2-7, with 7 bases matching TRBD1. CDR1 and CDR2 (germline): SQVTM, ANQGSEA. Losses at the gene ends were 2 bases for V and 1 base for J; bases not matched to a gene: 5. This CDR3 comprises 14 residues. CDR3 sequence (DNA): TGCAGCGTTGAACTACCGGGACAGTCCTACGAGCAGTACTTC. Protein product: CSVELPGQSYEQYF.

The rearrangement links TRBV19 to TRBJ2-5, with D perhaps matching TRBD1 (6 bases). V was cut by 6 bases and J by 0 bases, with 8 bases left in between. Germline V CDR1 and CDR2: LNHDA, SQIVND (reference sequence). The CDR3 contains 13 residues. The CDR3 sequence: CASSQGNQETQYF. The DNA of the CDR3 is TGTGCCAGTAGCCAGGGGAACCAAGAGACCCAGTACTTC.

This chain connects TRBV3-1 (or the pseudogene TRBV3-2) to TRBJ2-7; D perhaps matches TRBD2 (6 bases). Germline assignment: CDR1 LGHDT and CDR2 YNNKEL (reference sequence). The V end lost 0 bases, the J end lost 2 bases, and 14 bases lay between the germline ends. The CDR3 has 16 residues. The CDR3 loop reads CASSQDLASAPYEQYF. Written as DNA, the CDR3 is TGTGCCAGCAGCCAAGACTTGGCTAGCGCACCCTACGAGCAGTACTTC.

The chain is built from TRBV23-1 and TRBJ1-5; 8 positions agree with TRBD1. TRBV23-1 is identified as an open reading frame with a role that is uncertain. The ends lost 6 bases at V and 5 bases at J; junction bases unmatched: 12. This CDR3 has 16 amino acids. DNA for the CDR3: TGCGCCAGCAGAGCGACAGGGGAAAGAAGAGATCAGCCCCAGCATTTT. Amino acids: CASRATGERRDQPQHF.

The V and J genes are TRBV5-6 and TRBJ1-2; D is undetermined. Germline V gene lookup returns CDR1 SGHDT and CDR2 YYEEEE. V was cut by 5 bases and J by 2 bases, with 16 bases left in between. This CDR3 is 15 amino acids long. CDR3 in DNA: TGTGCCAGCAGGGATGAGATGAGAGGGAACTATGGCTACACCTTC. This codes for CASRDEMRGNYGYTF.

The genes are TRBV4-3 and TRBJ2-1, with 9 bases that match TRBD1. J was trimmed by 15 bases and V by 0 bases; bases with no gene match: 18. CDR1 and CDR2 from the germline V gene are LGHNA and YSLEER. The CDR3 spans 17 residues. The CDR3 coding sequence is TGCGCCAGCAGCCAAGATACTTGGAACAGGGGGCGGTCTAGTAGGTTCTTC. Translation gives CASSQDTWNRGRSSRFF.

The V gene is TRBV28, the J gene TRBJ2-6; 7 nucleotides align to TRBD1. CDR3 length equals 15 residues. Germline V lookup: CDR1 MDHEN, CDR2 SYDVKM. J was trimmed by 0 bases and V by 6 bases; bases with no gene match: 2. The CDR3, as DNA: TGTGCCAGCAGCTCAGGGGGCTCTGGGGCCAACGTCCTGACTTTC. This gives the protein CASSSGGSGANVLTF.

This rearrangement joins TRBV11-2 to TRBJ1-1; 9 nucleotides line up with TRBD1. Germline V gives CDR1 SGHAT, CDR2 FQNNGV. V gave up 4 bases and J gave up 6 bases; unmatched junction bases: 3. The CDR3 runs 13 residues. The CDR3 loop reads CASSSGQGAEAFF. DNA of the CDR3: TGTGCCAGCAGCTCGGGACAGGGCGCTGAAGCTTTCTTT.

The chain couples TRBV5-5 to TRBJ2-3, with 7 bases aligning to TRBD1. V shed 3 bases, J shed 1 base, and the junction held 2 bases outside the gene matches. CDR1 is SGHKS, CDR2 YYEKEE, per germline (reference sequence). This CDR3 has 14 amino acids. The CDR3 sequence: CASSYGQGTDTQYF. The CDR3 DNA is TGTGCCAGCAGCTACGGACAGGGCACAGATACGCAGTATTTT. Filled out from reference TRBV5-5 and TRBJ2-3, the complete variable domain reads DAGVTQSPTHLIKTRGQQVTLRCSPISGHKSVSWYQQVLGQGPQFIFQYYEKEERGRGNFPDRFSARQFPNYSSELNVNALLLGDSALYLCASSYGQGTDTQYFGPGTRLTVL.

CDR3 bases: TGTGCCAGCATGGGGAGTGGGGATACGCAGTATTTT. Translating it yields CASMGSGDTQYF. The chain links TRBV6-5 to TRBJ2-3, with D perhaps matching TRBD2 (5 bases). With 7 bases removed from V and 6 bases from J, the gap between germline ends came to 11 bases. This CDR3 has 12 residues. The germline CDR1 and CDR2 sequences are MNHEY and SVGAGI.

Written as DNA, the CDR3 is TGTGCCCCCGCCCGTAGAGCGGGAGTCTGGACGGGGGAGACCCAGTACTTC. Encoded protein: CAPARRAGVWTGETQYF. The chain joins TRBV24-1 to TRBJ2-5, with TRBD2 matching over 8 bases. Germline V gives CDR1 KGHDR, CDR2 SFDVKD. With 12 bases clipped from V and 5 bases from J, the junction kept 22 bases outside the gene matches. This CDR3 is built from 17 residues.

J is TRBJ2-7 and V is TRBV9; D might be TRBD2 (6 bases). Per the germline V gene, CDR1 is SGDLS and CDR2 is YYNGEE. Between the trimmed V and J ends, which lost 0 bases and 3 bases, there was a span of 13 bases. The CDR3 runs 15 residues. CDR3 DNA sequence: TGTGCCAGCAGCGTAGACCCGGGAGCCAGCTACGAGCAGTACTTC. Translating it yields CASSVDPGASYEQYF.

The chain is built from TRBV9 and TRBJ2-1; 8 bases map to TRBD2. With V trimmed by 4 bases and J by 7 bases, 4 bases remained unmatched. This CDR3 comprises 13 residues. CDR1 is SGDLS and CDR2 is YYNGEE in the germline V gene. In nucleotides, the CDR3 is TGTGCCAGCAGCTACACTAGCGGAAATGAGCAGTTCTTC. This encodes CASSYTSGNEQFF. The full variable domain, in which reference TRBV9 and TRBJ2-1 provide the parts outside the CDR3, is DSGVTQTPKHLITATGQRVTLRCSPRSGDLSVYWYQQSLDQGLQFLIQYYNGEERAKGNILERFSAQQFPDLHSELNLSSLELGDSALYFCASSYTSGNEQFFGPGTRLTVL.

The genes are TRBV25-1 and TRBJ2-5; TRBD2 agrees at 8 bases. The V gene's germline CDR1 is MGHDK and CDR2 SYGVNS. The trim removed 6 bases at V and 3 bases at J, leaving 3 bases unmatched. The CDR3 spans 13 residues. The CDR3 DNA sequence: TGTGCCAGCAGGGTTAGCGGGAAAGAGACCCAGTACTTC. Its protein product is CASRVSGKETQYF.

The chain recombines TRBV5-5 with TRBJ2-1; 8 bases map to TRBD2. J gave up 6 bases and V 0 bases, and 2 bases lay outside the gene matches. This CDR3 contains 14 residues. Looked up from germline, CDR1 is SGHKS and CDR2 is YYEKEE (reference sequence). The CDR3 loop reads CASSLDAGGNEQFF. The CDR3 DNA reads as TGTGCCAGCAGCTTGGATGCGGGAGGCAATGAGCAGTTCTTC. Together with reference TRBV5-5 and TRBJ2-1, the CDR3 gives the full variable domain: DAGVTQSPTHLIKTRGQQVTLRCSPISGHKSVSWYQQVLGQGPQFIFQYYEKEERGRGNFPDRFSARQFPNYSSELNVNALLLGDSALYLCASSLDAGGNEQFFGPGTRLTVL.

This clone was found once. J is TRBJ2-7 and V is TRBV18; 8 bases align to TRBD1. The length of the CDR3 is 16 residues. Germline V gene data show CDR1 as KGHSH and CDR2 as LQKENI. Germline trimming cut 0 bases from V and 6 bases from J; bases unmatched to any gene: 10. The CDR3 reads CASSPPWRTGSREQYF. The DNA for the CDR3 is TGTGCCAGCTCACCACCGTGGAGGACAGGGAGTCGCGAGCAGTACTTC.

The chain recombines TRBV3-1 (or the pseudogene TRBV3-2) with TRBJ2-1, with 12 nucleotides matching TRBD1. The CDR3 contains 20 residues. The V segment lost 4 bases and the J segment 0 bases; nucleotides outside the gene matches: 13. Germline V gene sequence: CDR1 LGHDT, CDR2 YNNKEL (reference sequence). The CDR3 loop reads CASSRYSGTGGVGSYNEQFF. CDR3 DNA sequence: TGTGCCAGCAGCCGCTACAGCGGGACAGGGGGCGTCGGCTCCTACAATGAGCAGTTCTTC.

The chain combines TRBV6-6 with TRBJ2-3; 8 bases fit TRBD2. Trimming cost V 2 bases and J 2 bases; bases outside gene matches: 6. The CDR3 extends over 16 amino acids. From germline, CDR1 is MNHNY and CDR2 SVGAGI (reference sequence). The CDR3 spells CASSYIGTSLTDTQYF. The DNA of the CDR3 is TGTGCCAGCAGTTACATCGGGACTAGTCTCACAGATACGCAGTATTTT.

DNA of the CDR3: TGTGCCAGTAGTATGGACAGGGGCAACTATGGCTACACCTTC. Protein: CASSMDRGNYGYTF. V usage is TRBV19 and J usage is TRBJ1-2; 9 bases match TRBD1. V was pared by 3 bases and J by 2 bases, with 1 base of the junction left unmatched. The V gene's germline CDR1 is LNHDA and CDR2 SQIVND (reference sequence). CDR3 length equals 14 residues.

This clone showed up just once. This chain uses TRBV19 with TRBJ2-3; 9 bases are shared with TRBD1. Germline V gene lookup returns CDR1 LNHDA and CDR2 SQIVND (reference sequence). V lost 1 base, J lost 3 bases, and 5 bases stayed unmatched. The CDR3 has 16 residues. The CDR3: CASSIGMGQGTDTQYF. Here the CDR3 DNA reads TGTGCCAGTAGTATAGGAATGGGACAGGGAACAGATACGCAGTATTTT.